Following are 11 T cell receptor beta chains from one sample sequenced in a study of blood T cell repertoires in COVID-19. The repertoire was sequenced with immunoSEQ multiplex PCR; TCRdb's copy has only in-frame clones and lacks some. Of around 95,000 clones in the sample, about 90% were seen once. Material: peripheral blood. Receptor source: a man aged 30 to 39 in a cohort sampled during active COVID-19.

The chain is built from TRBV6-1 and TRBJ2-7; the D is unclear. The V end was cut by 0 bases, the J end by 1 base, with 10 bases between. The CDR3 is 15 residues long. CDR1 and CDR2 from the germline V gene are MNHNS and SASEGT. The CDR3 spells CASSEAHGQSYEQYF. The DNA for the CDR3 is TGTGCCAGCAGTGAAGCCCATGGTCAGTCCTACGAGCAGTACTTC.

V usage is TRBV9 and J usage is TRBJ2-3; 12 bases fit TRBD2. Losses at the gene ends were 7 bases for V and 6 bases for J; bases not matched to a gene: 9. Germline V gene lookup returns CDR1 SGDLS and CDR2 YYNGEE. The CDR3 has 15 amino acids. As DNA, the CDR3 is TGTGCCAGCGGTTCTAGCGGGGGGGCCGTGGATACGCAGTATTTT. Translation: CASGSSGGAVDTQYF.

The gene calls are TRBV7-9 and TRBJ1-1; 7 bases align to TRBD1. V dropped 2 bases and J dropped 3; count of bases not matched to a gene: 3. Germline V CDR1 and CDR2: SEHNR, FQNEAQ (reference sequence). This CDR3 has 14 amino acids. CDR3 in DNA: TGTGCCAGCAGCTTATCACAGGGGTACACTGAAGCTTTCTTT. Its protein product is CASSLSQGYTEAFF. Drawing the rest from reference TRBV7-9 and TRBJ1-1, the complete variable domain is DTGVSQNPRHKITKRGQNVTFRCDPISEHNRLYWYRQTLGQGPEFLTYFQNEAQLEKSRLLSDRFSAERPKGSFSTLEIQRTEQGDSAMYLCASSLSQGYTEAFFGQGTRLTVV.

This clone appeared once. The chain recombines TRBV10-2 with TRBJ2-1; 8 bases align to TRBD2. CDR1 is WSHSY, CDR2 SAAADI, per germline. V shed 2 bases, J shed 7 bases, and the junction held 10 bases outside the gene matches. The CDR3 sequence is 16 residues long. This CDR3 is CASSEISGVGRNEQFF. In DNA form, the CDR3 reads TGCGCCAGCAGTGAGATTAGCGGGGTCGGGAGGAATGAGCAGTTCTTC.

The chain employs TRBV30 and TRBJ1-4; D might be TRBD1 (6 bases). V was pared by 3 bases and J by 8 bases, with 22 bases between. The germline V gene encodes CDR1 GTSNPN and CDR2 SVGIG (reference sequence). This CDR3 has 16 amino acids. The CDR3 sequence is CAWSSASRGLLEKLFF. CDR3 coding DNA: TGTGCCTGGAGCTCGGCATCGCGGGGGCTTTTAGAAAAACTGTTTTTT. The full variable domain, with the rest looked up from reference TRBV30 and TRBJ1-4, is SQTIHQWPATLVQPVGSPLSLECTVEGTSNPNLYWYRQAAGRGLQLLFYSVGIGQISSEVPQNLSASRPQDRQFILSSKKLLLSDSGFYLCAWSSASRGLLEKLFFGSGTQLSVL.

This chain joins TRBV2 and TRBJ1-5, with 7 nucleotides matching TRBD1. Unmatched junction bases numbered 4, after V lost 2 bases and J lost 0 bases. Germline CDR1 and CDR2: SNHLY and FYNNEI. The CDR3 is made up of 16 amino acids. CDR3 sequence (DNA): TGTGCCAGCAGTGAACAGGGACAGTTTAGCAATCAGCCCCAGCATTTT. Residues: CASSEQGQFSNQPQHF.

This clone came up once. The chain recombines TRBV5-6 with TRBJ2-7; D may be TRBD2 (5 bases). V was trimmed by 6 bases and J by 0 bases, leaving 16 bases between them. The germline V gene has CDR1 SGHDT and CDR2 YYEEEE. This CDR3 comprises 15 residues. The CDR3, as DNA: TGTGCCAGCACCTCCGGGATGTCGGGCTCCTACGAGCAGTACTTC. It yields the protein CASTSGMSGSYEQYF.

This rearrangement joins TRBV7-2 to TRBJ2-1; 9 nucleotides align to TRBD2. The CDR3 spans 16 residues. Losses at the gene ends were 1 base for V and 10 bases for J; bases not matched to a gene: 11. The germline gives CDR1 SGHTA, CDR2 FQGNSA. CDR3 in DNA: TGTGCCAGCAGCTTAGTACGGGCGGGGGGGCCTAGCGAGCAGTTCTTC. Its protein product is CASSLVRAGGPSEQFF.

The chain links TRBV11-2 to TRBJ2-5, with a tentative D call TRBD1 (5 bases). Trimming removed 4 bases at V and 1 base at J, with 13 bases between. Per germline, CDR1 SGHAT and CDR2 FQNNGV. The CDR3 loop spans 15 amino acids. The CDR3 DNA sequence: TGTGCCAGCAGCTCCTCTGGGGCACGCCAAGAGACCCAGTACTTC. It is translated as CASSSSGARQETQYF. Variable domain in full (rest from reference TRBV11-2 and TRBJ2-5): EAGVAQSPRYKIIEKRQSVAFWCNPISGHATLYWYQQILGQGPKLLIQFQNNGVVDDSQLPKDRFSAERLKGVDSTLKIQPAKLEDSAVYLCASSSSGARQETQYFGPGTRLLVL.

The J gene is TRBJ2-1, the V gene TRBV28; TRBD1 is a possible D gene (7 bases). The germline V and J ends were trimmed by 3 bases and 4 bases, with 13 bases remaining between them. From germline, CDR1 is MDHEN and CDR2 SYDVKM. CDR3 length: 15 residues. CDR3 loop: CASSFSGGGYNEQFF. CDR3 in DNA: TGTGCCAGCAGTTTCTCAGGGGGAGGTTACAATGAGCAGTTCTTC.

CDR3 sequence reads: CSAGTGTQFF. In DNA form, the CDR3 reads TGCAGTGCTGGGACGGGGACACAGTTCTTC. The rearrangement uses TRBV20-1 and TRBJ2-1; D possibly corresponds to TRBD1 (6 bases). Germline CDR1 DFQATT, CDR2 SNEGSKA (reference sequence). Trimming cost V 5 bases and J 13 bases, with 12 bases left between them. This CDR3 has 10 amino acids.